One sample yielded the 25 T cell receptor beta chains listed below, sequenced in a study of T cell responses to AZD1222 COVID-19 vaccine. Sequencing used immunoSEQ multiplex PCR; TCRdb keeps in-frame clones, though not all of them. The data contain approximately 110,000 clones, 92% of them singletons. The sample was peripheral blood, taken 28 days after the second AZD1222 dose. These receptors all stem from an adult who received the AZD1222 COVID-19 vaccine.

This chain connects TRBV7-2 to TRBJ2-2; 8 nucleotides match TRBD1. CDR1 is SGHTA, CDR2 FQGNSA, per germline. V shed 5 bases and J 1 base; nucleotides not matched to a gene: 3. The CDR3 has 15 residues. The CDR3 DNA reads as TGTGCCAGCAGCGTACAGGGGGGGAACACCGGGGAGCTGTTTTTT. Translation gives CASSVQGGNTGELFF.

The chain joins TRBV3-1 (or the pseudogene TRBV3-2) to TRBJ1-6; 10 nucleotides match TRBD1. The CDR3 is 15 residues long. Trimming took 4 bases from V and 8 from J; bases not matched to a gene: 5. CDR1 and CDR2 (germline): LGHDT, YNNKEL (reference sequence). The CDR3 coding sequence is TGTGCCAGCAGCCTTACCGGGACAGGGGATTCACCCCTCCACTTT. Protein sequence: CASSLTGTGDSPLHF.

The chain joins TRBV7-8 to TRBJ1-3; no clear D. The CDR3 runs to 16 residues. Per the germline V gene, CDR1 is SGHVS and CDR2 is FQNEAQ. Trimming shortened V by 0 bases and J by 2 bases, and 11 bases separated the two germline ends. Written as DNA, the CDR3 is TGTGCCAGCAGCTTAGCTATGAGCGAAACTGGAAACACCATATATTTT. This codes for CASSLAMSETGNTIYF.

The count of this clone is one. The V call is TRBV28, the J call TRBJ1-5, with D tentatively TRBD1 (5 bases). The V end lost 6 bases, the J end lost 6 bases, and 18 bases lay between the germline ends. The CDR3 runs to 15 residues. Per germline, CDR1 MDHEN and CDR2 SYDVKM. The CDR3 is CASSRPAGSFQPQHF. In nucleotides, the CDR3 is TGTGCCAGCAGCCGCCCGGCAGGGAGTTTTCAGCCCCAGCATTTT.

The chain uses TRBV11-2 and TRBJ1-3; D may be TRBD1 (5 bases). The V gene lost 3 bases and the J gene lost 2 bases, with 14 bases spanning the gap. Germline V CDR1 and CDR2: SGHAT, FQNNGV. The CDR3 runs 16 residues. For the CDR3, the DNA is TGTGCCAGCAGCTTCCGTAGTGGGGGGACTGGAAACACCATATATTTT. Protein product: CASSFRSGGTGNTIYF.

The rearrangement uses TRBV6-5 and TRBJ1-1; D not certain. The V and J ends lost 2 bases and 1 base respectively, with 8 bases between them. The germline gives CDR1 MNHEY, CDR2 SVGAGI. There are 14 residues in the CDR3. The CDR3 nucleotides read TGTGCCAGCAGTTACCAGTTAACGAACACTGAAGCTTTCTTT. The encoded protein is CASSYQLTNTEAFF.

The rearrangement joins TRBV4-1 to TRBJ1-2; D not resolved. V was clipped by 0 bases and J by 7 bases, with 9 bases between them. The CDR3 runs to 13 residues. Germline V lookup: CDR1 MGHRA, CDR2 YSYEKL. CDR3 bases: TGCGCCAGCAGCCAAGAAAATCCGGTTGGCTACACCTTC. It translates to CASSQENPVGYTF.

V is TRBV5-1 and J is TRBJ2-7, with TRBD1 matching 8 bases. CDR1 is SGHRS, CDR2 YFSETQ, per germline. Trimming took 4 bases from V and 3 from J; bases not matched to a gene: 3. The CDR3 spans 13 residues. The CDR3 DNA is TGCGCCAGCAGCAATGGACAGGGCTACGAGCAGTACTTC. This encodes CASSNGQGYEQYF.

The chain is built from TRBV2 and TRBJ1-5; the D gene is possibly TRBD1 (6 bases). V lost 0 bases and J 10 bases, leaving 16 bases between the germline ends. This CDR3 has 15 amino acids. Germline V CDR1 and CDR2: SNHLY, FYNNEI. The CDR3: CASSEAQGGREPQHF. DNA for the CDR3: TGTGCCAGCAGTGAAGCTCAAGGGGGGCGCGAACCCCAGCATTTT. Full variable domain (remainder filled in from reference TRBV2 and TRBJ1-5): EPEVTQTPSHQVTQMGQEVILRCVPISNHLYFYWYRQILGQKVEFLVSFYNNEISEKSEIFDDQFSVERPDGSNFTLKIRSTKLEDSAMYFCASSEAQGGREPQHFGDGTRLSIL.

In this sample, this clone turned up once. One junction end disagrees with the germline gene, perhaps due to a read error. CDR3 DNA: TGCTTGACTAGCGGTTCTTACGAGCAGTACTTC. Its protein product is CLTSGSYEQYF. The chain employs TRBV28 and TRBJ2-7; 9 nucleotides match TRBD2. CDR1 is MDHEN and CDR2 is SYDVKM in the germline V gene. CDR3 size: 11 residues.

The chain couples TRBV28 to TRBJ1-5, with 9 bases lining up with TRBD1. From germline, CDR1 is MDHEN and CDR2 SYDVKM. The CDR3 covers 14 residues. J was trimmed by 7 bases and V by 4 bases; bases with no gene match: 5. The CDR3 DNA is TGTGCCAGCAGTTACAGGGGGCGGGCGCAGCCCCAGCATTTT. Translating it yields CASSYRGRAQPQHF.

This clone was seen just once. The chain uses TRBV6-5 and TRBJ2-1; tentative D call: TRBD2 (7 bases). Germline values: CDR1 MNHEY, CDR2 SVGAGI. Trimming pared 1 base from V and 7 bases from J, leaving 14 bases between. The CDR3 length is 15 residues. The CDR3 bases are TGTGCCAGCAGTTACTGGAGGGGGGGGGAAAATGAGCAGTTCTTC. Protein product: CASSYWRGGENEQFF.

CDR3 nucleotide sequence: TGCGCCAGCTACGGCCAGCCCCCTCACACTGAAGCTTTCTTT. It encodes CASYGQPPHTEAFF. The rearrangement joins TRBV5-1 to TRBJ1-1; D not certain. This CDR3 has 14 amino acids. CDR1 SGHRS and CDR2 YFSETQ come from the germline V gene. The V end lost 7 bases, the J end lost 3 bases, and 16 bases lay between the germline ends.

J is TRBJ2-1 and V is TRBV11-1; 9 nucleotides align to TRBD1. The trim removed 5 bases at V and 8 bases at J, leaving 13 bases unmatched. CDR1 is SGHAT, CDR2 FQDESV, per germline (reference sequence). The CDR3 totals 16 residues. The CDR3 sequence is CASSAAGTGRGYEQFF. The CDR3 nucleotides are TGTGCCAGCAGCGCAGCCGGGACAGGGAGGGGCTATGAGCAGTTCTTC.

This chain joins TRBV6-5 and TRBJ1-2, with a tentative D call TRBD1 (5 bases). The CDR3 extends over 14 amino acids. In germline, CDR1 is MNHEY, CDR2 SVGAGI. Trimming left V 5 bases short and J 4 bases short, with 14 bases between. For the CDR3, the DNA is TGTGCCAGCAGTCCGGATCTGGGGACCTATGGCTACACCTTC. Protein sequence: CASSPDLGTYGYTF.

This chain links TRBV28 with TRBJ1-1; D gene ambiguous. Germline assignment: CDR1 MDHEN and CDR2 SYDVKM. This CDR3 has 15 amino acids. Between the trimmed V and J ends, which lost 4 bases and 0 bases, there was a span of 12 bases. This CDR3 reads CASSSPLTVNTEAFF. The CDR3 DNA reads as TGTGCCAGCAGTTCACCGTTGACGGTGAACACTGAAGCTTTCTTT.

The J gene is TRBJ1-1, the V gene TRBV7-2; D uncertain. Looked up from germline, CDR1 is SGHTA and CDR2 is FQGNSA. V was cut by 5 bases and J by 4 bases, with 14 bases left in between. This CDR3 is 14 amino acids long. The chain's CDR3 is CASSPGGRGTEAFF. CDR3 sequence (DNA): TGTGCCAGCAGCCCAGGTGGGCGGGGCACTGAAGCTTTCTTT.

V gene TRBV28 combines with J gene TRBJ1-2; the D gene is possibly TRBD1 (5 bases). CDR1 is MDHEN, CDR2 SYDVKM, per germline. V was shortened by 5 bases and J by 5 bases, with 9 bases between the two germline ends. CDR3 length: 12 residues. In DNA, the CDR3 is TGTGCCAGCAGTCCGGGGCCTTATGGCTACACCTTC. This sequence encodes CASSPGPYGYTF.

This clone has just one count. V is TRBV2 and J is TRBJ2-7; D might be TRBD1 (6 bases). V lost 6 bases and J 0 bases, leaving 21 bases between the germline ends. Germline loops: CDR1 SNHLY, CDR2 FYNNEI. The CDR3 has 17 amino acids. The CDR3 DNA sequence: TGTGCCAGCAGCTTGACAGGATCCCCTAGGAGCTCCTACGAGCAGTACTTC. As protein: CASSLTGSPRSSYEQYF.

The chain joins TRBV18 to TRBJ1-1, with 9 positions matching TRBD1. The V gene's germline CDR1 is KGHSH and CDR2 LQKENI. This CDR3 has 14 amino acids. V lost 6 bases to trimming and J lost 1 base; unmatched junction nucleotides: 3. The DNA of the CDR3 is TGTGCCAGCTCGGGGGGACAGGGGAACACTGAAGCTTTCTTT. This gives the protein CASSGGQGNTEAFF. Filled out from reference TRBV18 and TRBJ1-1, the complete variable domain reads NAGVMQNPRHLVRRRGQEARLRCSPMKGHSHVYWYRQLPEEGLKFMVYLQKENIIDESGMPKERFSAEFPKEGPSILRIQQVVRGDSAAYFCASSGGQGNTEAFFGQGTRLTVV.

This rearrangement joins TRBV10-3 to TRBJ1-2, with D maybe TRBD1 (5 bases). This CDR3 has 13 amino acids. The V gene lost 2 bases and the J gene lost 6 bases, with 10 bases spanning the gap. The germline CDR1 and CDR2 sequences are ENHRY and SYGVKD. The CDR3 protein is CAISEDQGDGYTF. The CDR3 DNA sequence: TGTGCCATCAGTGAGGACCAGGGCGATGGCTACACCTTC.

The chain's CDR3 is CASSLFITTKEEKTQYF. The DNA of the CDR3 is TGTGCCAGCAGTTTATTTATAACGACAAAGGAAGAAAAGACCCAGTACTTC. The V and J genes are TRBV28 and TRBJ2-5; D not certain. This CDR3 spans 17 amino acids. Germline assignment: CDR1 MDHEN and CDR2 SYDVKM. V was clipped by 1 base and J by 6 bases, with 21 bases between them.

This rearrangement joins TRBV19 to TRBJ2-5; a weak D match, TRBD1 (5 bases). This CDR3 has 14 amino acids. V lost 6 bases to trimming and J lost 5 bases, with 16 bases between them. The V gene's germline CDR1 is LNHDA and CDR2 SQIVND (reference sequence). As DNA, the CDR3 is TGTGCCAGTAGGCCCAGGGTTGGTCGGGAGACCCAGTACTTC. This encodes CASRPRVGRETQYF.

The chain couples TRBV5-1 to TRBJ1-2; no clear D. The CDR3 extends over 12 amino acids. From germline, CDR1 is SGHRS and CDR2 YFSETQ. The V end was cut by 0 bases, the J end by 8 bases, with 8 bases between. CDR3 sequence (DNA): TGCGCCAGCAGCTTGGGGGTCACGGGCTACACCTTC. The encoded protein is CASSLGVTGYTF.

This chain uses TRBV11-3 with TRBJ2-6, with 12 bases identical to TRBD1. This CDR3 is 17 amino acids long. V was clipped by 5 bases and J by 3 bases; unmatched bases: 5. Germline assignment: CDR1 SGHNT and CDR2 YENEEA. The CDR3 reads CASSRGQGANGANVLTF. CDR3 coding DNA: TGTGCCAGCAGCAGGGGACAGGGGGCGAATGGGGCCAACGTCCTGACTTTC.